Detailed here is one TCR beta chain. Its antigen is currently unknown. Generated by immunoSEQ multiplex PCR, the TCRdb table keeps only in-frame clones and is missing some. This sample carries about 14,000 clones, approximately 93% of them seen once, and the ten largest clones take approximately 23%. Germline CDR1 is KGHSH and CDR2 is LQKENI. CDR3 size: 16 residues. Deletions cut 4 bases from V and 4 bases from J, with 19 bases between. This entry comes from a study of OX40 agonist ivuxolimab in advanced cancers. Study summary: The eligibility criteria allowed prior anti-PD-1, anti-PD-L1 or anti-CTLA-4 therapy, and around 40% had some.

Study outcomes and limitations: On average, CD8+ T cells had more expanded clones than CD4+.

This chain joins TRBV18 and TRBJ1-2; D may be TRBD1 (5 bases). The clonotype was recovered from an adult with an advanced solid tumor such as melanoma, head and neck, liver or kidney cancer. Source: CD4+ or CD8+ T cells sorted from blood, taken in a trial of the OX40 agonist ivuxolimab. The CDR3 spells CASSRSGGPSGYGYTF. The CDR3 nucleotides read TGTGCCAGCTCACGTTCCGGGGGACCCTCGGGCTATGGCTACACCTTC.